The 27 T cell receptor beta chains presented below share a single source sample, sequenced in a study of T-cell memory formation after mild COVID-19 (TCRdb year 2021). The library was obtained by 5' RACE. Sequencing instrument: Illumina NovaSeq 6000. Starting from the raw public reads, TCRdb applied fastp trimming at Q25, assembled clones with MiXCR and retained in-frame beta chains. Rows matching on CDR3 protein sequence are summarized as one entry with the most common DNA and genes. This sample has 95,000 to 110,000 distinct CDR3 sequences in its table, and around 14% of those were observed once. The ten biggest clones cover about 39% of the sample. The sequenced material came from PBMCs or a T cell subset sorted from them (not recorded which). These receptors were collected from a man aged 18-30 years who had mild COVID-19 (a few samples of this study predate the infection). The sample titles of this study are shuffled in the database, so cell type and time point are left out; the donor was told from shared clones.

V usage is TRBV7-9 and J usage is TRBJ1-1; TRBD1 matches at 7 bases. Germline loops: CDR1 SEHNR, CDR2 FQNEAQ (reference sequence). After removal of 6 bases from V and 5 bases from J, the junction contained 9 bases not matched to a gene. The CDR3 totals 14 residues. CDR3 sequence: CASSLDRVKTEAFF. As DNA, the CDR3 is TGTGCCAGCAGTCTCGACAGGGTTAAAACTGAAGCTTTCTTT. Filled out from reference TRBV7-9 and TRBJ1-1, the complete variable domain reads DTGVSQNPRHKITKRGQNVTFRCDPISEHNRLYWYRQTLGQGPEFLTYFQNEAQLEKSRLLSDRFSAERPKGSFSTLEIQRTEQGDSAMYLCASSLDRVKTEAFFGQGTRLTVV.

V is TRBV6-2 or TRBV6-3 and J is TRBJ2-3; D is unresolved. The germline gives CDR1 MNHEY, CDR2 SVGEGT. The CDR3 is made up of 14 amino acids. Trimming shortened V by 8 bases and J by 6 bases, and 18 bases separated the two germline ends. The CDR3 here is CASQHTFAQDTQYF. The CDR3 region has the DNA TGTGCCAGCCAACACACGTTCGCCCAGGATACGCAGTATTTT.

This clonotype was detected a few times. This chain links TRBV7-9 with TRBJ2-3; no firm D call. CDR1 is SEHNR, CDR2 FQNEAQ, per germline (reference sequence). Between the trimmed V and J ends, which lost 5 bases and 4 bases, there was a span of 7 bases. This CDR3 region has 12 residues. CDR3 sequence reads: CASSNPSDTQYF. The DNA for the CDR3 is TGTGCCAGCAGCAACCCCTCAGATACGCAGTATTTT. Using reference TRBV7-9 and TRBJ2-3 for the parts outside the CDR3, the full variable domain is DTGVSQNPRHKITKRGQNVTFRCDPISEHNRLYWYRQTLGQGPEFLTYFQNEAQLEKSRLLSDRFSAERPKGSFSTLEIQRTEQGDSAMYLCASSNPSDTQYFGPGTRLTVL.

J is TRBJ2-2 and V is TRBV12-3 or TRBV12-4; D remains unclear. The CDR3 sequence is 11 residues long. V lost 10 bases and J 4 bases, leaving 7 bases between the germline ends. The CDR3 protein is CATLGTGELFF. CDR3 nucleotides: TGTGCCACCCTGGGCACCGGGGAGCTGTTTTTT.

V and J are TRBV4-3 and TRBJ1-2; D may be TRBD1 (5 bases). This CDR3 has 15 amino acids. In germline, CDR1 is LGHNA, CDR2 YSLEER. The V and J ends lost 1 base and 7 bases respectively, with 16 bases between them. The CDR3: CASSQGFSGLVGYTF. The CDR3 region has the DNA TGCGCCAGCAGCCAAGGATTTTCAGGGCTTGTTGGCTACACCTTC.

The chain joins TRBV7-9 to TRBJ2-1, with TRBD1 matching over 8 bases. Germline CDR1 SEHNR, CDR2 FQNEAQ (reference sequence). V dropped 1 base and J dropped 5; count of bases not matched to a gene: 16. The CDR3 is made up of 19 amino acids. The CDR3 region is CASSLVLIFGGQGHNEQFF. The CDR3, as DNA: TGTGCCAGCAGCTTAGTTCTGATTTTCGGAGGACAGGGACACAATGAGCAGTTCTTC.

The chain carries TRBV20-1 and TRBJ2-5; D ambiguous. Germline V lookup: CDR1 DFQATT, CDR2 SNEGSKA (reference sequence). The V and J ends lost 2 bases and 0 bases respectively, with 7 bases between them. The length of the CDR3 is 13 residues. The CDR3 region is CSARQDDQETQYF. CDR3 nucleotides: TGCAGTGCTAGACAGGATGACCAAGAGACCCAGTACTTC.

The chain combines TRBV5-1 with TRBJ1-1; D not resolved. The germline gives CDR1 SGHRS, CDR2 YFSETQ. The CDR3 length is 12 residues. Trimming shortened V by 6 bases and J by 1 base, and 7 bases separated the two germline ends. The CDR3 spells CASKKGNTEAFF. Written as DNA, the CDR3 is TGCGCCAGCAAGAAGGGGAACACTGAAGCTTTCTTT. The full variable domain, completed using reference TRBV5-1 and TRBJ1-1, is KAGVTQTPRYLIKTRGQQVTLSCSPISGHRSVSWYQQTPGQGLQFLFEYFSETQRNKGNFPGRFSGRQFSNSRSEMNVSTLELGDSALYLCASKKGNTEAFFGQGTRLTVV.

This clonotype was seen more than once but under ten times. The chain couples TRBV5-5 to TRBJ1-2; D is possibly TRBD1 (6 bases). Trimming stripped 2 bases from V and 3 bases from J, with 14 bases between. Germline lookup yields CDR1 SGHKS and CDR2 YYEKEE (reference sequence). This CDR3 comprises 15 residues. The DNA for the CDR3 is TGTGCCAGCAGCTTACAGGGAGATGTGGACTATGGCTACACCTTC. Protein product: CASSLQGDVDYGYTF.

CDR3 bases: TGTGCCAGCAGCCTACGGACTAGCATGGGTGAGCAGTTCTTC. Protein product: CASSLRTSMGEQFF. The genes are TRBV14 and TRBJ2-1, with 8 bases identical to TRBD2. Germline CDR1 and CDR2: SGHDN and FVKESK. The CDR3 has 14 residues. Trimming cost V 4 bases and J 9 bases; bases outside gene matches: 8.

The genes are TRBV4-2 and TRBJ2-1; 8 nucleotides match TRBD2. Germline V gives CDR1 LGHNA, CDR2 YNFKEQ. With V trimmed by 4 bases and J by 8 bases, 10 bases remained unmatched. CDR3 length equals 15 residues. The CDR3: CASSRIGGAHDEQFF. CDR3 in DNA: TGTGCCAGCAGCCGGATCGGGGGGGCCCACGATGAGCAGTTCTTC.

This clonotype was seen repeatedly, ten times or more. V usage is TRBV7-2 and J usage is TRBJ2-1; D perhaps matches TRBD2 (5 bases). V lost 4 bases and J lost 3, with 7 bases in between. The CDR3 extends over 13 amino acids. Germline-derived CDR1 and CDR2 are SGHTA and FQGNSA. CDR3 in amino acids: CASSYRDYNEQFF. The CDR3 DNA is TGTGCCAGCAGCTATCGGGACTACAATGAGCAGTTCTTC.

The chain has TRBV7-9 and TRBJ1-1; tentatively, D is TRBD1 (5 bases). Germline CDR1 reads SEHNR; CDR2 reads FQNEAQ (reference sequence). The CDR3 is 14 residues long. The germline V and J ends were trimmed by 5 bases and 1 base, with 11 bases remaining between them. The CDR3 loop is CASSIRDGNTEAFF. The CDR3 region has the DNA TGTGCCAGCAGCATCCGGGACGGGAACACTGAAGCTTTCTTT.

The chain links TRBV28 to TRBJ2-7, with D perhaps assigned TRBD1 or TRBD2 (6 bases each). CDR3 length: 12 amino acids. Per the germline V gene, CDR1 is MDHEN and CDR2 is SYDVKM. V gave up 11 bases and J gave up 2 bases, with 13 bases separating them. CDR3: CAAGRGPYEQYF. The CDR3 DNA reads TGTGCCGCGGGTCGGGGGCCCTACGAGCAGTACTTC.

This chain joins TRBV12-3 or TRBV12-4 and TRBJ2-7, with D perhaps matching TRBD1 or TRBD2 (5 bases each). There are 14 residues in the CDR3. V lost 3 bases and J 3 bases, leaving 12 bases between the germline ends. CDR3 sequence reads: CASSFGGLYYEQYV. As DNA, the CDR3 is TGTGCCAGCAGTTTTGGGGGATTATACTACGAGCAGTACGTC.

This clonotype has at least ten counts. The chain uses TRBV6-2 or TRBV6-3 and TRBJ1-1, with D possibly matching TRBD1 (6 bases). V dropped 7 bases and J dropped 8 bases, with 17 bases sitting between them. Per the germline V gene, CDR1 is MNHEY and CDR2 is SVGEGT. The CDR3 is made up of 13 amino acids. The CDR3 loop reads CASTLHRGQEAFF. Written as DNA, the CDR3 is TGTGCCAGCACCTTACACCGGGGGCAAGAAGCTTTCTTT.

The J gene is TRBJ2-1, the V gene TRBV29-1; tentatively, D is TRBD2 (5 bases). V was shortened by 0 bases and J by 4 bases, with 25 bases between the two germline ends. In germline, CDR1 is SQVTM, CDR2 ANQGSEA. The CDR3 spans 19 residues. This CDR3 is CSVEEGGSGEISPYNEQFF. CDR3 nucleotides: TGCAGCGTTGAAGAAGGTGGCAGCGGAGAAATCAGCCCTTACAATGAGCAGTTCTTC.

V and J are TRBV12-3 or TRBV12-4 and TRBJ2-1; tentatively, D is TRBD1 (5 bases). This CDR3 is 16 amino acids long. V lost 4 bases to trimming and J lost 4 bases, with 17 bases between them. CDR3 region: CASSSPRVSIYNEQFF. The CDR3 region has the DNA TGTGCCAGCAGTTCCCCCAGGGTATCAATTTACAATGAGCAGTTCTTC.

The chain combines TRBV7-9 with TRBJ1-4, with TRBD1 identical over 7 bases. The CDR3 runs to 15 residues. V dropped 4 bases and J dropped 12; count of bases not matched to a gene: 14. Germline V CDR1 and CDR2: SEHNR, FQNEAQ (reference sequence). The CDR3 nucleotides read TGTGCCAGCAGCTGGCGGGGACAGATCCCTTTCGAACTGTTTTTT. Translating gives CASSWRGQIPFELFF.

The CDR3 sequence is CAWSETVEAFF. For the CDR3, the DNA is TGTGCCTGGAGTGAGACAGTTGAAGCTTTCTTT. The chain joins TRBV30 to TRBJ1-1, with D tentatively TRBD1 (5 bases). V was pared by 1 base and J by 7 bases, with 7 bases between. CDR1 is GTSNPN, CDR2 SVGIG, per germline (reference sequence). This CDR3 spans 11 amino acids.

The V gene is TRBV3-1, the J gene TRBJ1-2; 10 nucleotides align to TRBD1. Germline CDR1 and CDR2: LGHDT and YNNKEL (reference sequence). V was clipped by 0 bases and J by 2 bases; unmatched bases: 6. CDR3 length: 17 amino acids. The CDR3 DNA follows: TGTGCCAGCAGCCAAGAGGGGACAGGGGCCGCCAACTATGGCTACACCTTC. Its translation is CASSQEGTGAANYGYTF.

The chain carries TRBV9 and TRBJ2-1; possibly TRBD1 for D (8 bases). Trimming took off 0 bases at V and 4 bases at J, with 20 bases between the two ends. Germline V lookup: CDR1 SGDLS, CDR2 YYNGEE. This CDR3 region has 18 residues. The chain's CDR3 is CASSVAGGGQGAYNEQFF. CDR3 sequence (DNA): TGTGCCAGCAGCGTAGCGGGGGGTGGGCAGGGGGCGTACAATGAGCAGTTCTTC. The full variable domain, with the rest looked up from reference TRBV9 and TRBJ2-1, is DSGVTQTPKHLITATGQRVTLRCSPRSGDLSVYWYQQSLDQGLQFLIQYYNGEERAKGNILERFSAQQFPDLHSELNLSSLELGDSALYFCASSVAGGGQGAYNEQFFGPGTRLTVL.

The rearrangement joins TRBV11-2 to TRBJ2-1, with a tentative D call TRBD2 (5 bases). V lost 5 bases, J lost 8 bases, and 10 bases lay in between. The V gene's germline CDR1 is SGHAT and CDR2 FQNNGV. CDR3 length: 12 amino acids. The CDR3 coding sequence is TGTGCCAGCAGCCTAGCCGGGGATGAGCAGTTCTTC. Translating it yields CASSLAGDEQFF.

The chain couples TRBV29-1 to TRBJ1-1, with 7 bases aligning to TRBD1. Germline values: CDR1 SQVTM, CDR2 ANQGSEA. This CDR3 spans 14 amino acids. V shed 7 bases and J 0 bases; nucleotides not matched to a gene: 8. Here the CDR3 DNA reads TGCAGCGCCGAACGGACAGGCATGAACACTGAAGCTTTCTTT. This gives the protein CSAERTGMNTEAFF.

DNA for the CDR3: TGTGCCAGCAGCCAAGATTTGGCGGGGGATCAAGAGACCCAGTACTTC. Protein: CASSQDLAGDQETQYF. The chain couples TRBV4-2 to TRBJ2-5; 7 nucleotides match TRBD2. The CDR3 length is 16 residues. CDR1 LGHNA and CDR2 YNFKEQ come from the germline V gene. J gave up 2 bases and V 0 bases, and 6 bases lay outside the gene matches.

In this sample, this clonotype turned up a few times. This rearrangement joins TRBV7-2 to TRBJ1-5; the D gene is possibly TRBD1 (5 bases). The CDR3 is 18 residues long. Germline assignment: CDR1 SGHTA and CDR2 FQGNSA. The V end was cut by 1 base, the J end by 1 base, with 17 bases between. The CDR3 DNA reads TGTGCCAGCAGCTTAGAGCCCCCCGGGGCGGACAGCAATCAGCCCCAGCATTTT. Its protein is CASSLEPPGADSNQPQHF.

This clonotype was observed a few times. This chain links TRBV5-1 with TRBJ2-1; 10 bases are a match to TRBD1. Germline V gene data show CDR1 as SGHRS and CDR2 as YFSETQ. V was clipped by 4 bases and J by 2 bases; unmatched bases: 6. This CDR3 region has 16 residues. The CDR3 spells CASSQTGTGAYNEQFF. The CDR3, as DNA: TGCGCCAGCAGCCAAACCGGGACAGGGGCCTACAATGAGCAGTTCTTC.